Shown below are 14 T cell receptor beta chains from a single sample sequenced in a study of blood T cell repertoires in COVID-19. TCRdb's copy holds only in-frame clones and misses some; the assay was immunoSEQ multiplex PCR. This sample has approximately 110,000 clones; 85% occur once, and the top ten carry approximately 13%. Sequencing used peripheral blood. All receptors derive from a human donor in a cohort sampled during active COVID-19.

The chain is built from TRBV7-6 and TRBJ2-1; TRBD2 aligns across 13 bases. Unmatched junction bases numbered 10, after V lost 4 bases and J lost 7 bases. Germline CDR1 and CDR2: SGHVS and FNYEAQ. This CDR3 contains 17 residues. The CDR3 loop is CASSSTSGGTYKNEQFF. CDR3 in DNA: TGTGCCAGCAGCTCGACTAGCGGGGGGACATACAAGAATGAGCAGTTCTTC.

This chain uses TRBV12-3 or TRBV12-4 with TRBJ1-6, with TRBD1 matching over 7 bases. This CDR3 has 13 amino acids. Trimming cost V 6 bases and J 8 bases; bases outside gene matches: 4. The CDR3 region is CASRSGGDSPLHF. In DNA, the CDR3 is TGTGCCAGCAGGTCAGGGGGTGATTCACCCCTCCACTTT.

This sequence joins TRBV5-1 and TRBJ1-2; possibly TRBD1 for D (5 bases). With 0 bases removed from V and 8 bases from J, the gap between germline ends came to 20 bases. The germline CDR1 and CDR2 sequences are SGHRS and YFSETQ. The CDR3 loop spans 16 amino acids. The DNA of the CDR3 is TGCGCCAGCAGCTTGGCCGAGGTTAAAGGGGCCCGGGGCTACACCTTC. This codes for CASSLAEVKGARGYTF. Using reference TRBV5-1 and TRBJ1-2 for the parts outside the CDR3, the full variable domain is KAGVTQTPRYLIKTRGQQVTLSCSPISGHRSVSWYQQTPGQGLQFLFEYFSETQRNKGNFPGRFSGRQFSNSRSEMNVSTLELGDSALYLCASSLAEVKGARGYTFGSGTRLTVV.

J is TRBJ1-5 and V is TRBV15; TRBD1 aligns across 8 bases. CDR1 and CDR2 from the germline V gene are LNHNV and YYDKDF (reference sequence). V dropped 0 bases and J dropped 5; count of bases not matched to a gene: 9. The CDR3 covers 17 residues. The CDR3 reads CATSRDRPWTGYQPQHF. The CDR3 coding sequence is TGTGCCACCAGCAGAGATCGCCCTTGGACAGGGTATCAGCCCCAGCATTTT.

This rearrangement joins TRBV28 to TRBJ2-3; 10 nucleotides align to TRBD1. The CDR3 totals 15 residues. The V and J ends lost 3 bases and 4 bases, in that order; junction bases with no gene match: 4. Per the germline V gene, CDR1 is MDHEN and CDR2 is SYDVKM. CDR3 residues: CASSLMGQGPDTQYF. Here the CDR3 DNA reads TGTGCCAGCAGTTTGATGGGACAGGGGCCAGATACGCAGTATTTT.

The chain has TRBV12-1 and TRBJ2-3; the D segment call TRBD2 is taken from the table without a DNA check. TRBV12-1 is deemed a pseudogene. The CDR3 consists of 19 residues. The CDR3 protein is CASSFDRWTSGGDTDTQYF. The CDR3 region has the DNA TGTGCCAGCAGCTTTGATCGATGGACTAGCGGGGGGGACACAGATACGCAGTATTTT.

DNA of the CDR3: TGTGCCAGCAGAACCGGGACAGCGTACCAAGAGACCCAGTACTTC. Amino acids: CASRTGTAYQETQYF. The rearrangement uses TRBV7-9 and TRBJ2-5; 7 bases are a match to TRBD1. Germline CDR1 reads SEHNR; CDR2 reads FQNEAQ (reference sequence). This CDR3 comprises 15 residues. Trimming took 6 bases from V and 0 from J; bases not matched to a gene: 7.

This rearrangement joins TRBV2 to TRBJ1-5; TRBD1 aligns across 7 bases. The CDR3 has 15 residues. Germline V CDR1 and CDR2: SNHLY, FYNNEI. The ends lost 6 bases at V and 0 bases at J; junction bases unmatched: 5. The CDR3 reads CASSGTVTSNQPQHF. DNA of the CDR3: TGTGCCAGCAGCGGGACAGTCACTAGCAATCAGCCCCAGCATTTT.

The chain links TRBV7-3 to TRBJ2-3; 9 nucleotides align to TRBD2. V dropped 5 bases and J dropped 6; count of bases not matched to a gene: 6. CDR1 is SGHTA, CDR2 FQGTGA, per germline. CDR3 size: 14 residues. CDR3: CASSTSGGFDTQYF. CDR3 DNA sequence: TGTGCCAGCAGCACAAGCGGGGGGTTCGATACGCAGTATTTT.

The chain links TRBV15 to TRBJ2-1, with D possibly matching TRBD2 (6 bases). The V end was cut by 0 bases, the J end by 3 bases, with 12 bases between. Germline V lookup: CDR1 LNHNV, CDR2 YYDKDF (reference sequence). The CDR3 sequence is 16 residues long. CDR3: CATSRDFNGGYNEQFF. The CDR3 nucleotides read TGTGCCACCAGCAGAGATTTTAACGGGGGCTACAATGAGCAGTTCTTC. Complete variable domain (other parts from reference TRBV15 and TRBJ2-1): DAMVIQNPRYQVTQFGKPVTLSCSQTLNHNVMYWYQQKSSQAPKLLFHYYDKDFNNEADTPDNFQSRRPNTSFCFLDIRSPGLGDTAMYLCATSRDFNGGYNEQFFGPGTRLTVL.

This sequence joins TRBV7-2 and TRBJ1-1, with 7 nucleotides matching TRBD1. The V gene end was trimmed by 5 bases and the J gene end by 1 base; junction bases not matched to a gene: 7. The CDR3 contains 15 residues. Germline CDR1 SGHTA, CDR2 FQGNSA. CDR3 DNA sequence: TGTGCCAGCAGCCCACTCAGGGGGGCGAACACTGAAGCTTTCTTT. It codes for CASSPLRGANTEAFF.

V usage is TRBV10-2 and J usage is TRBJ2-3, with 8 bases fitting TRBD2. The length of the CDR3 is 14 residues. The V and J ends lost 10 bases and 4 bases, in that order; junction bases with no gene match: 10. Germline values: CDR1 WSHSY, CDR2 SAAADI. CDR3 region: CANTPGGAPDTQYF. For the CDR3, the DNA is TGCGCCAACACCCCGGGGGGGGCACCAGATACGCAGTATTTT.

This chain connects TRBV7-6 to TRBJ2-1, with TRBD1 identical over 7 bases. This CDR3 has 14 amino acids. V lost 5 bases to trimming and J lost 3 bases; unmatched junction nucleotides: 4. In germline, CDR1 is SGHVS, CDR2 FNYEAQ. In DNA, the CDR3 is TGTGCCAGCAGCCCAGGGGGATTCTACAATGAGCAGTTCTTC. It translates to CASSPGGFYNEQFF.

The chain employs TRBV19 and TRBJ1-1, with 11 nucleotides matching TRBD1. This CDR3 region has 15 residues. V lost 4 bases and J lost 5; bases outside the gene matches: 6. CDR1 is LNHDA and CDR2 is SQIVND in the germline V gene (reference sequence). The CDR3 DNA is TGTGCCAGTAGTAGGACAGGGGGCAAAGGGACTGAAGCTTTCTTT. This encodes CASSRTGGKGTEAFF. Full variable domain (outside the CDR3, taken from reference TRBV19 and TRBJ1-1): DGGITQSPKYLFRKEGQNVTLSCEQNLNHDAMYWYRQDPGQGLRLIYYSQIVNDFQKGDIAEGYSVSREKKESFPLTVTSAQKNPTAFYLCASSRTGGKGTEAFFGQGTRLTVV.